This T cell receptor (beta chain) was recorded in a study of T cells in Graves' hyperthyroidism and ophthalmopathy. Overall study: Peripheral blood samples were taken at initial diagnosis, prior to any treatment. General observations from the study: Most thyroid clonotypes with frequency above 0.001 were detected in blood.

At least 3 on the Clinical Activity Score was recorded for ophthalmopathy patients, who also had NOSPECS grade at least 4 and duration under 3 months. The authors obtained PBMCs from around 11 ml of fresh peripheral blood. Amplified regions were TCR beta CDR3 sequences from RNA transcripts. The HTBI primer set was used in a first-round RT-PCR of the TCR CDR3. TCRdb used MiXCR to reprocess the multiplex PCR reads, holding one entry per CDR3 protein. Of around 270,000 distinct CDR3 sequences listed, less than 20% are singletons. This clonotype came up many times. Its antigen is as yet unknown. This CDR3 is built from 14 residues. Germline lookup yields CDR1 SGHRS and CDR2 YFSETQ. V was pared by 4 bases and J by 3 bases, with 12 bases between.

The sequence derives from a man in his fifties or sixties with Graves' ophthalmopathy. The chain recombines TRBV5-1 with TRBJ2-3; D perhaps matches TRBD2 (5 bases). Sequencing used blood. In DNA, the CDR3 is TGCGCCAGCAGCAGGCGGGTGGCGACAGATACGCAGTATTTT. Translation gives CASSRRVATDTQYF.